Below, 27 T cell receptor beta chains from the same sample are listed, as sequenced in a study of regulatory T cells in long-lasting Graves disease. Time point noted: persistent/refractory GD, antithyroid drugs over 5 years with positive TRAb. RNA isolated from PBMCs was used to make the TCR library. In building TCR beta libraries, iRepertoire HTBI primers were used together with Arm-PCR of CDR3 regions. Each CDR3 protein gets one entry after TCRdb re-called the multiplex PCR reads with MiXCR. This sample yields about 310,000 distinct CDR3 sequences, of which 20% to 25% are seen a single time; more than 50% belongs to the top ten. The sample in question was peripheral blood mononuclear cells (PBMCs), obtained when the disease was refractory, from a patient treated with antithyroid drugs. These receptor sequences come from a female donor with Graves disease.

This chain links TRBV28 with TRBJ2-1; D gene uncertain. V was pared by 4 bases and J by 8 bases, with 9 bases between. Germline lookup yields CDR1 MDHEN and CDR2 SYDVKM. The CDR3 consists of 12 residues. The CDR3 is CASSYYIDEQFF. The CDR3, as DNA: TGTGCCAGCAGTTACTACATCGATGAGCAGTTCTTC.

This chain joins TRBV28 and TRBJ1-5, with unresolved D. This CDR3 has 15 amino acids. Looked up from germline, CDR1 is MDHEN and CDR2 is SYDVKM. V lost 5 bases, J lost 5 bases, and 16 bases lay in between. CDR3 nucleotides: TGTGCCAGCAGTCATCAGACTAATTCCTATCAGCCCCAGCATTTT. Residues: CASSHQTNSYQPQHF.

CDR3 loop: CATKGRENTEAFF. The CDR3 DNA reads as TGTGCCACCAAGGGGCGTGAGAACACTGAAGCTTTCTTT. The V gene is TRBV24-1, the J gene TRBJ1-1; possible D gene TRBD1, 5 bases. The CDR3 has 13 residues. From germline, CDR1 is KGHDR and CDR2 SFDVKD. Between the trimmed V and J ends, which lost 8 bases and 1 base, there was a span of 10 bases.

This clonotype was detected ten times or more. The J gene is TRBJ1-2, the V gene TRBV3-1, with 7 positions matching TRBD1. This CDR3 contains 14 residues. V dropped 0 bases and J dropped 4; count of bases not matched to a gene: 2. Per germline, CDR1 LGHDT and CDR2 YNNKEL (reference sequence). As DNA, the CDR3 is TGTGCCAGCAGCCAAGAAAACAGGGGCTATGGCTACACCTTC. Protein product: CASSQENRGYGYTF.

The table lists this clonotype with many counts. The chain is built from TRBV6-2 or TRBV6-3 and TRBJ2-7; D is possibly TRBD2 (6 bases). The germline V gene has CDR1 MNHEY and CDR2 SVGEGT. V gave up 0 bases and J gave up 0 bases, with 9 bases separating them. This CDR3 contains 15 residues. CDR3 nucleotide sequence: TGTGCCAGCAGTTACTCGGGGGGTAGCTCCTACGAGCAGTACTTC. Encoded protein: CASSYSGGSSYEQYF.

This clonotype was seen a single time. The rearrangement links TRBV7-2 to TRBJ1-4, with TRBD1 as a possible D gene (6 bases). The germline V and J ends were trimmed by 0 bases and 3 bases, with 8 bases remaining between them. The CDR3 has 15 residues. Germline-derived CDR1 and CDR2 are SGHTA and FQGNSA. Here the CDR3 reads CASSLAYRANEKLFF. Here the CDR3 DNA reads TGTGCCAGCAGCTTAGCATACAGGGCTAATGAAAAACTGTTTTTT.

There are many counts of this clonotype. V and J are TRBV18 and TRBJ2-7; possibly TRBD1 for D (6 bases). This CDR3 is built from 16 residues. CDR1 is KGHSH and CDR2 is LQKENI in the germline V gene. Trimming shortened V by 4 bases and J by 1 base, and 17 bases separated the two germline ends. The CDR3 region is CASSRFESGASYEQYF. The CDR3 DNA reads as TGTGCCAGCTCACGTTTCGAATCAGGGGCTTCCTACGAGCAGTACTTC. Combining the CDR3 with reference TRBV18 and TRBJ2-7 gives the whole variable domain NAGVMQNPRHLVRRRGQEARLRCSPMKGHSHVYWYRQLPEEGLKFMVYLQKENIIDESGMPKERFSAEFPKEGPSILRIQQVVRGDSAAYFCASSRFESGASYEQYFGPGTRLTVT.

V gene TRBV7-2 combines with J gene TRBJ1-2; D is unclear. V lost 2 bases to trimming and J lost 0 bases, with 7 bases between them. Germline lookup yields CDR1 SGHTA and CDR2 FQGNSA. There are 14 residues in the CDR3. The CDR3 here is CASSLPVSNYGYTF. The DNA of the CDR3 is TGTGCCAGCAGCTTACCGGTTTCTAACTATGGCTACACCTTC. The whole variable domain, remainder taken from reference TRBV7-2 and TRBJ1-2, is GAGVSQSPSNKVTEKGKDVELRCDPISGHTALYWYRQSLGQGLEFLIYFQGNSAPDKSGLPSDRFSAERTGGSVSTLTIQRTQQEDSAVYLCASSLPVSNYGYTFGSGTRLTVV.

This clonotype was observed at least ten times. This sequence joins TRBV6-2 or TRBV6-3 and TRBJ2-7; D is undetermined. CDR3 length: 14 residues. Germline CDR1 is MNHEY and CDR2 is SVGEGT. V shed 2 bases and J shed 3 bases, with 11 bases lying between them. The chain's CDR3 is CASSYKSLDYEQYF. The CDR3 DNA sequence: TGTGCCAGCAGTTACAAATCCTTGGACTACGAGCAGTACTTC.

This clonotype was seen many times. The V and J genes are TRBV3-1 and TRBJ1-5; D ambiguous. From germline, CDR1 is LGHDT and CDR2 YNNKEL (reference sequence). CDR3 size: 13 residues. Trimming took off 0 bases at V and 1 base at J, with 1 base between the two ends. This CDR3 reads CASSQDSNQPQHF. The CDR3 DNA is TGTGCCAGCAGCCAAGACAGCAATCAGCCCCAGCATTTT.

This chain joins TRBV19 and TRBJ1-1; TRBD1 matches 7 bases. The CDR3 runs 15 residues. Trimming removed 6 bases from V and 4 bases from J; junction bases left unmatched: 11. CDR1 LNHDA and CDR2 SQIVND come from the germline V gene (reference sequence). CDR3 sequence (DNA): TGTGCCAGTAGCCCCACAGGGGTGTCGCGCACTGAAGCTTTCTTT. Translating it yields CASSPTGVSRTEAFF.

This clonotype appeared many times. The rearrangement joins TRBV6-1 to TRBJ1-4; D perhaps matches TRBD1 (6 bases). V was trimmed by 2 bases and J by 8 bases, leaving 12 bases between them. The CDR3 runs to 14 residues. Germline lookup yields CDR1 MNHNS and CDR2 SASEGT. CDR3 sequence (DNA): TGTGCCAGCAGTGAAAACAGGGAGAGCGAAAAACTGTTTTTT. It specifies CASSENRESEKLFF.

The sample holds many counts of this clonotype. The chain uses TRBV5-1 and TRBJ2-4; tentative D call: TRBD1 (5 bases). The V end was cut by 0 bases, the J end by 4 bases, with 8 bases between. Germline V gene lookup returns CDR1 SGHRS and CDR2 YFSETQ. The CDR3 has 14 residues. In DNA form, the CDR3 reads TGCGCCAGCAGCTTGGAGGCAGGGAAAAACATTCAGTACTTC. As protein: CASSLEAGKNIQYF.

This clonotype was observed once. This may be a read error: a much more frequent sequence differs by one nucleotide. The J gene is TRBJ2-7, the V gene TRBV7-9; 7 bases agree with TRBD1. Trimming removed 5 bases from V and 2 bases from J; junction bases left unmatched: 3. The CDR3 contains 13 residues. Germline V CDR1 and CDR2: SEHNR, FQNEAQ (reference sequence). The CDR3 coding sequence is TGTGCCAGCAGCCGGACAGGAGCCTACGAGCAGTACTTC. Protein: CASSRTGAYEQYF. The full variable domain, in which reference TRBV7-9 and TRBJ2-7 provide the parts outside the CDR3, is DTGVSQNPRHKITKRGQNVTFRCDPISEHNRLYWYRQTLGQGPEFLTYFQNEAQLEKSRLLSDRFSAERPKGSFSTLEIQRTEQGDSAMYLCASSRTGAYEQYFGPGTRLTVT.

The CDR3 nucleotides are TGTGCCAGCAGACCCGCGGGAGAGAACACCGGGGAGCTGTTTTTT. Encoded protein: CASRPAGENTGELFF. The chain recombines TRBV28 with TRBJ2-2; 7 positions agree with TRBD2. After removal of 6 bases from V and 1 base from J, the junction contained 5 bases not matched to a gene. Per the germline V gene, CDR1 is MDHEN and CDR2 is SYDVKM. This CDR3 is 15 amino acids long. Full variable domain (missing parts from reference TRBV28 and TRBJ2-2): DVKVTQSSRYLVKRTGEKVFLECVQDMDHENMFWYRQDPGLGLRLIYFSYDVKMKEKGDIPEGYSVSREKKERFSLILESASTNQTSMYLCASRPAGENTGELFFGEGSRLTVL.

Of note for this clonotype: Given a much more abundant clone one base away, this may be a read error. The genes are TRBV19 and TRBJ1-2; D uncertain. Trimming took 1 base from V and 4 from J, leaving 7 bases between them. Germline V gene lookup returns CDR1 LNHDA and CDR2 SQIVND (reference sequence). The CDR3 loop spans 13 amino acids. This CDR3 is CASSIVPGYGYTF. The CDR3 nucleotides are TGTGCCAGTAGTATAGTGCCAGGCTATGGCTACACCTTC.

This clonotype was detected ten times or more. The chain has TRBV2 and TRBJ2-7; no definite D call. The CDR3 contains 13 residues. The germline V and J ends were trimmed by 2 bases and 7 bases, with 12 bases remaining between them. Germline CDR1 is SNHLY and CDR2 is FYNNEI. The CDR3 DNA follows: TGTGCCAGCAGTGAACAAGGTTTGGGGGAGCAGTACTTC. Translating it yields CASSEQGLGEQYF.

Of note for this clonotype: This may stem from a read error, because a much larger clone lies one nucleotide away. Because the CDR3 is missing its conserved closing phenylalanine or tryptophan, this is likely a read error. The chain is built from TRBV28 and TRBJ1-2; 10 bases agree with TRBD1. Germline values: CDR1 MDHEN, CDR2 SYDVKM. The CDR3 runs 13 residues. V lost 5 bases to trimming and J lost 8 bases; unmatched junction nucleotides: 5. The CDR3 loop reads CASSETGGWGYTS. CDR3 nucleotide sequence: TGTGCCAGCAGTGAGACAGGGGGCTGGGGCTACACCTCC.

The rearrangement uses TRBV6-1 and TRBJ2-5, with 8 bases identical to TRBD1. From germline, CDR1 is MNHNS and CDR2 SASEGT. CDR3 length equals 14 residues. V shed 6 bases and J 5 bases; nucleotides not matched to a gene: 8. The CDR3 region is CASSSRGLSETQYF. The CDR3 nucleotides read TGTGCCAGCAGCAGCAGGGGGCTGTCGGAGACCCAGTACTTC.

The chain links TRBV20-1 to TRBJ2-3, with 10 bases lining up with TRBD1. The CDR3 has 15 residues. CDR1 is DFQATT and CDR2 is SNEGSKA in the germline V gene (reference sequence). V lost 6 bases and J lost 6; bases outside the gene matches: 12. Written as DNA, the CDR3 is TGCAGTGCCCCCCCCGAGACAGGGGGCATCGATACGCAGTATTTT. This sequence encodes CSAPPETGGIDTQYF.

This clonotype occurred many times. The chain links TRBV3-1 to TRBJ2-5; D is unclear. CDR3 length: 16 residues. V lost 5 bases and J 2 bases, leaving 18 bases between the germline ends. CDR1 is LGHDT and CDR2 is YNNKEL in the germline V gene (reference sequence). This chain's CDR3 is CASSEGDRAYQETQYF. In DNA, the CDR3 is TGTGCCAGCAGCGAAGGAGACCGGGCCTATCAAGAGACCCAGTACTTC.

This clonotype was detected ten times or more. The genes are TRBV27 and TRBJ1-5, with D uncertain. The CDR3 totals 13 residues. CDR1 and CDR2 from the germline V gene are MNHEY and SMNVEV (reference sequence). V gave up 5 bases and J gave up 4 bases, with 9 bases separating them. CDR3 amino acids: CASSETGNQPQHF. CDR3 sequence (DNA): TGTGCCAGCAGTGAGACCGGGAATCAGCCCCAGCATTTT.

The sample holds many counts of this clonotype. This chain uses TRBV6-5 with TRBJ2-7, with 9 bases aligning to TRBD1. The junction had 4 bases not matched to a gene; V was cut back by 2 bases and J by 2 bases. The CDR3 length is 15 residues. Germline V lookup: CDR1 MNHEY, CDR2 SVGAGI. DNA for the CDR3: TGTGCCAGCAGTTACCCCGGGACAGGGCCCTACGAGCAGTACTTC. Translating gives CASSYPGTGPYEQYF.

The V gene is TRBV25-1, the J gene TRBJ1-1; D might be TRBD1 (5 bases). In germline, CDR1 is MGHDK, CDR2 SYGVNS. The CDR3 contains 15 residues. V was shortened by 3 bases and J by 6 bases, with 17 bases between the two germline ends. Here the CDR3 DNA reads TGTGCCAGCAGTGACCCTCAGGGCTCCCTCGCTGAAGCTTTCTTT. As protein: CASSDPQGSLAEAFF. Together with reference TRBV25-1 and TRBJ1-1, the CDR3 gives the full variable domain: EADIYQTPRYLVIGTGKKITLECSQTMGHDKMYWYQQDPGMELHLIHYSYGVNSTEKGDLSSESTVSRIRTEHFPLTLESARPSHTSQYLCASSDPQGSLAEAFFGQGTRLTVV.

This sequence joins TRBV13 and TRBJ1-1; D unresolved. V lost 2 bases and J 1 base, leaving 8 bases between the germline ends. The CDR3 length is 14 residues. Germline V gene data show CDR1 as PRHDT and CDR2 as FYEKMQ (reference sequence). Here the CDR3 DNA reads TGTGCCAGCAGCTTAATACTTACGAACACTGAAGCTTTCTTT. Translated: CASSLILTNTEAFF.

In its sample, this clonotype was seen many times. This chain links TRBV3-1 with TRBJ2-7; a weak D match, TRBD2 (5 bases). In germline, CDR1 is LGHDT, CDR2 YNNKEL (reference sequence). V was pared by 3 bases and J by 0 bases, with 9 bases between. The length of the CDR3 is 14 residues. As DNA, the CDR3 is TGTGCCAGCAGCCAGACTATTATCTCCTACGAGCAGTACTTC. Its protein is CASSQTIISYEQYF.

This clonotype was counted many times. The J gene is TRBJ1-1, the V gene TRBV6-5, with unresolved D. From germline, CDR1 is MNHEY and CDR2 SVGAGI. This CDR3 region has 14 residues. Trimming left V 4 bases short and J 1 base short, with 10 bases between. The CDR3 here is CASSSLRWNTEAFF. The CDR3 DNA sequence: TGTGCCAGCAGTTCCCTCCGTTGGAACACTGAAGCTTTCTTT.